This is a list of T cell receptor beta chains from one sample in a study of blood T cells in healthy people across ages. TCRdb fed the 5' RACE reads into MiXCR, producing one record per CDR3 protein. The sample carries roughly 800,000 distinct CDR3 sequences, 58% recorded once. Sequenced sample: blood. The receptor set was obtained from a young man in good health. CDR3s include the opening cysteine and the closing phenylalanine or tryptophan. Each record gives: clone size, D gene, J gene, V gene, CDR3 protein, CDR3 DNA. D genes are given only for firm matches. Size values are once, few and many counts, or a class for expanded clones, and some rows have none.

NA NA TRBJ2-5 TRBV4-3 CASSQDYPVMYQETQYF TGCGCCAGCAGCCAAGATTACCCAGTAATGTACCAAGAGACCCAGTACTTC
NA NA TRBJ1-2 TRBV29-1 CSVEVGRANLYGYTF TGCAGCGTTGAAGTAGGCAGGGCTAATCTCTATGGCTACACCTTC
few TRBD1 TRBJ1-2 TRBV6-1 CASSGRQGNDYGYTF TGTGCCAGCAGTGGACGACAGGGGAATGACTATGGCTACACCTTC
NA NA TRBJ1-1 TRBV7-2 CASSSDRLGAFWGNTEAFF TGTGCCAGCAGCTCGGACCGGTTGGGGGCCTTCTGGGGGAACACTGAAGCTTTCTTT
NA TRBD2 TRBJ2-6 TRBV10-3 CAISEPGLAEFSGANVLTF TGTGCCATCAGTGAGCCGGGACTAGCGGAGTTCTCTGGGGCCAACGTCCTGACTTTC
NA TRBD1 TRBJ2-7 TRBV20-1 CSAPTGTAYEQYF TGCAGTGCTCCGACAGGGACAGCCTACGAGCAGTACTTC
few TRBD1 TRBJ2-3 TRBV3-1 CASSHRGQSTDTQYF TGTGCCAGTTCTCATCGGGGACAGAGCACAGATACGCAGTATTTT
few NA TRBJ1-1 TRBV7-2 CASSQGPSQEHTEAFF TGTGCCAGCAGCCAGGGACCCAGCCAGGAACACACTGAAGCTTTCTTT
NA NA TRBJ2-1 TRBV2 CASRFEYNEQFF TGTGCCAGCAGGTTCGAGTACAATGAGCAGTTCTTC
NA TRBD2 TRBJ2-1 TRBV4-1 CASSRTAGGNKNEQFF TGCGCCAGCAGCCGGACCGCGGGAGGAAATAAGAATGAGCAGTTCTTC
NA TRBD2 TRBJ2-7 TRBV5-8 CASSLAALAGKNEQYF TGTGCCAGCAGCTTGGCCGCCCTAGCGGGGAAGAATGAGCAGTACTTC
NA TRBD2 TRBJ2-5 TRBV3-1 CASSQILAGVGQTQYF TGTGCCAGCAGCCAAATACTAGCGGGGGTTGGACAGACCCAGTACTTC
NA NA TRBJ1-6 TRBV6-2/TRBV6-3 CASSTGQHNSPLHF TGTGCCAGTTCCACGGGGCAGCATAATTCACCCCTCCACTTT
few NA TRBJ2-5 TRBV9 CASSATGGGFPETQYF TGTGCCAGCAGCGCCACTGGAGGCGGGTTTCCAGAGACCCAGTACTTC
NA NA TRBJ2-2 TRBV4-3 CASSQDRRAGELFF TGCGCCAGCAGCCAAGACAGACGCGCCGGGGAGCTGTTTTTT
few TRBD1 TRBJ2-7 TRBV7-2 CASSSGTALDEQYF TGTGCCAGCAGCTCCGGGACAGCCCTCGACGAGCAGTACTTC
few TRBD2 TRBJ2-3 TRBV7-9 CASSLRAGGREQYF TGTGCCAGCAGTCTAAGAGCGGGAGGCCGGGAGCAGTATTTT
few NA TRBJ2-5 TRBV29-1 CSVADTERWGQETQYF TGCAGCGTCGCGGACACCGAGAGATGGGGCCAAGAGACCCAGTACTTC
NA NA TRBJ2-3 TRBV7-6 CASSLESGDTQYF TGTGCCAGCAGCTTAGAATCGGGGGATACGCAGTATTTT
NA TRBD1 TRBJ2-1 TRBV18 CASSPDRVTSYNEQFF TGTGCCAGCTCACCAGACAGGGTAACCTCCTACAATGAGCAGTTCTTC
few NA TRBJ2-6 TRBV7-9 CAIPGLSGANVLTF TGTGCCATCCCAGGCCTCTCTGGGGCCAACGTCCTGACTTTC
NA TRBD2 TRBJ2-3 TRBV20-1 CSARLAGVTDMQYF TGCAGTGCTAGGTTAGCGGGAGTCACAGATATGCAGTATTTT
few TRBD2 TRBJ2-7 TRBV13 CASSSGTPYEQYF TGTGCCAGTTCTAGCGGGACCCCCTACGAGCAGTACTTC
NA NA TRBJ1-5 TRBV20-1 CSAEGRTSNQPQHF TGCAGTGCTGAGGGGCGAACCTCCAATCAGCCCCAGCATTTT
NA NA TRBJ2-5 TRBV12-3/TRBV12-4 CASSLRLVGETQYF TGTGCCAGCAGTTTGCGGCTAGTGGGTGAGACCCAGTACTTC
NA TRBD2 TRBJ2-3 TRBV10-2 CASRSGRRGTDTQYF TGCGCCAGCAGAAGCGGGAGGAGAGGCACAGATACGCAGTATTTT
few NA TRBJ2-1 TRBV7-2 CASLPNRGGNNEQFF TGTGCCAGCCTACCCAACAGGGGAGGTAACAATGAGCAGTTCTTC
NA NA TRBJ1-4 TRBV18 CASRRASTNEKLFF TGTGCCAGTCGTAGGGCATCAACTAATGAAAAACTGTTTTTT
NA TRBD2 TRBJ2-1 TRBV4-1 CASSQEASGSSGNEQFF TGCGCCAGCAGCCAAGAAGCGAGCGGGAGTTCGGGCAATGAGCAGTTCTTC
few NA TRBJ1-2 TRBV19 CASSIALNYGYTF TGTGCCAGTAGTATAGCACTTAACTATGGCTACACCTTC
few NA TRBJ1-2 TRBV7-9 CASSLGEYGYTF TGTGCCAGCAGCTTAGGAGAGTATGGCTACACCTTC
NA TRBD1 TRBJ2-1 TRBV5-1 CASSWAGTANEQFF TGCGCCAGCAGCTGGGCAGGGACAGCCAATGAGCAGTTCTTC
NA NA TRBJ1-4 TRBV19 CASRPHGSTTNEKLFF TGTGCCAGTAGGCCCCATGGAAGCACAACTAATGAAAAACTGTTTTTT
NA NA TRBJ2-1 TRBV5-1 CTSSEQDFNEQFF TGCACCAGCAGCGAGCAGGACTTCAATGAGCAGTTCTTC
NA NA TRBJ2-7 TRBV29-1 CSVGLSSSYNEQYF TGCAGCGTTGGTCTGTCCTCGTCCTACAATGAGCAGTACTTC
NA TRBD1 TRBJ2-1 TRBV20-1 CSARVGTVYNEQFF TGCAGTGCTAGGGTAGGGACAGTCTACAATGAGCAGTTCTTC
few TRBD1 TRBJ1-5 TRBV20-1 CSASQGQAYSNQPQHF TGCAGTGCTAGTCAGGGACAGGCCTATAGCAATCAGCCCCAGCATTTT
NA NA TRBJ2-7 TRBV29-1 CSVRLSYEQYF TGCAGCGTTCGCTTGAGCTACGAGCAGTACTTC
many NA TRBJ1-4 TRBV7-2 CASSPHDLQATNEKLFF TGTGCCAGCAGCCCCCACGATTTACAGGCAACTAATGAAAAACTGTTTTTT
few TRBD2 TRBJ2-1 TRBV12-5 CASGRGGLADNEQFF TGTGCTAGTGGACGTGGGGGACTAGCGGACAATGAGCAGTTCTTC
NA NA TRBJ2-1 TRBV7-2 CASSLGASIMLYNEQFF TGTGCCAGCAGCTTAGGGGCTAGCATAATGCTCTACAATGAGCAGTTCTTC
NA NA TRBJ2-3 TRBV25-1 CASSQGTGSDTQYF TGTGCCAGCAGCCAGGGAACGGGCTCGGATACGCAGTATTTT
many NA TRBJ1-2 TRBV20-1 CSASIPTDYGYTF TGCAGTGCTAGTATCCCCACGGATTATGGCTACACCTTC
NA NA TRBJ2-2 TRBV10-3 CAMRRQDGMSGELFF TGTGCCATGCGTCGACAGGACGGAATGAGCGGGGAGCTGTTTTTT
few TRBD2 TRBJ2-3 TRBV10-3 CAISDFVASGGVRTDTQYF TGTGCCATCAGTGATTTCGTGGCTAGCGGGGGAGTACGCACAGATACGCAGTATTTT
NA NA TRBJ1-2 TRBV4-2 CASSQDMPWALYGYTF TGTGCCAGCAGCCAAGATATGCCGTGGGCTCTCTATGGCTACACCTTC
NA TRBD1 TRBJ1-2 TRBV28 CASSPHGTGREWHGYTF TGTGCCAGCAGTCCACACGGGACAGGGAGAGAGTGGCATGGCTACACCTTC
many NA TRBJ2-7 TRBV3-1 CASSQGGSVEQYF TGTGCCAGCAGCCAAGGGGGCTCGGTTGAGCAGTACTTC
NA NA TRBJ1-4 TRBV14 CASSLTGPATNEKLFF TGTGCCAGCAGCCTGACAGGTCCTGCAACTAATGAAAAACTGTTTTTT
NA NA TRBJ2-7 TRBV14 CASSQVRHSEQYF TGTGCCAGCAGCCAAGTTCGTCACAGCGAGCAGTACTTC
few TRBD1 TRBJ1-2 TRBV9 CASSVDGTVKNYGYTF TGTGCCAGCAGCGTAGACGGGACAGTAAAAAACTATGGCTACACCTTC